This is a list of T cell receptor beta chains from one sample in a study of CD8 T cells in Susac syndrome. Each CDR3 protein is one row after TCRdb ran MiXCR on the immunoSEQ multiplex PCR reads. The table lists about 180,000 distinct CDR3 sequences, 95% to 96% of them singletons, with about 0.12% in the top ten. The sequenced material came from CD4+ T cells from PBMCs. The receptors were sampled from a human donor with Susac syndrome. Both conserved end residues are part of each CDR3. D genes are given only for firm matches. Clone size appears in some rows only: once, few, many, or a class for an expanded clone.

cdr3_length	v_call	clone_size	d_call	j_call	cdr3_aa	cdr3_nt
14	TRBV5-1	.	TRBD2	TRBJ2-1	CASSFGTSGNEQFF	TGCGCCAGCAGCTTCGGGACTAGCGGCAATGAGCAGTTCTTC
14	TRBV15	.	.	TRBJ2-1	CATGGSSHIHEQFF	TGTGCCACCGGGGGCTCGTCTCATATCCATGAGCAGTTCTTC
13	TRBV28	few	.	TRBJ2-7	CASSLAVSYEQYF	TGTGCCAGCAGTTTGGCAGTCTCCTACGAGCAGTACTTC
12	TRBV30	.	.	TRBJ2-3	CAWSGDTDTQYF	TGTGCCTGGAGTGGGGACACAGATACGCAGTATTTT
17	TRBV4-3	.	TRBD1	TRBJ1-6	CASSQVGPGQGGSPLHF	TGCGCCAGCAGCCAAGTGGGCCCGGGGCAGGGGGGTTCACCCCTCCACTTT
13	TRBV20-1	.	.	TRBJ1-2	CSAEGSRIYGYTF	TGCAGTGCTGAGGGGAGCAGAATTTATGGCTACACCTTC
15	TRBV9	.	TRBD1	TRBJ1-1	CASSVAGQGDTEAFF	TGTGCCAGCAGCGTAGCGGGACAGGGCGACACTGAAGCTTTCTTT
18	TRBV9	.	TRBD1	TRBJ1-1	CASSEMAGGIGANTEAFF	TGTGCCAGCAGCGAAATGGCAGGGGGTATTGGTGCGAACACTGAAGCTTTCTTT
14	TRBV3-1	.	TRBD2	TRBJ2-5	CASTGGGARETQYF	TGTGCCAGCACTGGCGGGGGAGCCCGGGAGACCCAGTACTTC
15	TRBV20-1	.	TRBD2	TRBJ2-3	CSASRAGGPTDTQYF	TGCAGTGCTAGTCGAGCGGGAGGGCCCACAGATACGCAGTATTTT
13	TRBV20-1	.	TRBD1	TRBJ2-7	CSARGQGAGEQYF	TGCAGTGCTAGAGGGCAGGGGGCAGGCGAGCAGTACTTC
15	TRBV20-1	.	.	TRBJ2-5	CSARKGRTIQETQYF	TGCAGTGCTAGGAAAGGCAGGACCATCCAAGAGACCCAGTACTTC
11	TRBV20-1	.	.	TRBJ2-1	CSAPTRGVMFF	TGCAGTGCTCCAACTAGGGGGGTTATGTTCTTC
14	TRBV28	.	.	TRBJ2-1	CASSSLGYNNEQFF	TGTGCCAGCAGTTCCTTGGGATATAACAATGAGCAGTTCTTC
14	TRBV5-1	.	TRBD1	TRBJ2-5	CASSRTGLGETQYF	TGCGCCAGCAGCCGGACAGGGCTTGGGGAGACCCAGTACTTC
11	TRBV9	.	.	TRBJ2-7	CASSVGEEQYF	TGTGCCAGCAGCGTAGGAGAAGAGCAGTACTTC
13	TRBV3-1	.	.	TRBJ1-6	CASRRGHNSPLHF	TGTGCCAGCCGGAGGGGCCATAATTCACCCCTCCACTTT
16	TRBV4-3	.	.	TRBJ2-4	CASSQDSGPRGNIQYF	TGCGCCAGCAGCCAAGATAGTGGGCCAAGGGGAAACATTCAGTACTTC
14	TRBV20-1	.	TRBD2	TRBJ2-1	CSARLAGDPNEQFF	TGCAGTGCTAGACTAGCGGGAGACCCCAATGAGCAGTTCTTC
14	TRBV30	.	.	TRBJ1-2	CAWSALHANYGYTF	TGTGCCTGGAGTGCCTTACATGCTAACTATGGCTACACCTTC
14	TRBV28	once	TRBD1	TRBJ1-2	CASSLEGAPDGYTF	TGTGCCAGCAGTTTGGAGGGGGCGCCGGATGGCTACACCTTC
14	TRBV9	.	.	TRBJ2-3	CASSVVASRDTQYF	TGTGCCAGCAGCGTAGTTGCGAGTCGGGATACGCAGTATTTT
16	TRBV7-2	.	TRBD2	TRBJ2-5	CASSLAPGTSMKTQYF	TGTGCCAGCAGCTTAGCCCCCGGGACTAGCATGAAGACCCAGTACTTC
16	TRBV7-9	.	.	TRBJ2-3	CASSLRGSGYTDTQYF	TGTGCCAGCAGCTTACGTGGTAGCGGATACACAGATACGCAGTATTTT
14	TRBV30	once	.	TRBJ1-6	CAWILASNNSPLHF	TGTGCCTGGATTCTAGCAAGCAATAATTCACCCCTCCACTTT
12	TRBV29-1	.	TRBD1	TRBJ1-2	CSVRRGTGGYTF	TGCAGCGTTCGACGCGGGACAGGTGGCTACACCTTC
14	TRBV4-3	once	TRBD1	TRBJ2-5	CASSQGDSPVPQYF	TGCGCCAGCAGCCAAGGGGACAGTCCCGTGCCCCAGTACTTC
14	TRBV30	once	.	TRBJ2-7	CAWSWFPRGYEQYF	TGTGCCTGGAGTTGGTTCCCCCGGGGCTACGAGCAGTACTTC
14	TRBV28	.	TRBD1	TRBJ2-5	CASSLYRGGETQYF	TGTGCCAGCAGTTTATACAGGGGTGGGGAGACCCAGTACTTC
15	TRBV6-2/TRBV6-3	once	.	TRBJ1-5	CASSYEGKKNQPQHF	TGTGCCAGCAGTTACGAAGGGAAGAAGAATCAGCCCCAGCATTTT
15	TRBV10-3	.	TRBD1	TRBJ1-2	CAIAGRQGRRYGYTF	TGTGCCATCGCAGGACGACAGGGTCGGAGATATGGCTACACCTTC
14	TRBV5-1	.	.	TRBJ2-1	CASSLGEWYNEQFF	TGCGCCAGCAGCTTGGGGGAGTGGTACAATGAGCAGTTCTTC
13	TRBV15	.	.	TRBJ1-2	CATSLLTNYGYTF	TGTGCCACCAGCTTGTTAACAAACTATGGCTACACCTTC
16	TRBV6-6	.	TRBD1	TRBJ1-6	CASSYVRGQDNSPLHF	TGTGCCAGCAGTTACGTTAGGGGACAGGATAATTCACCCCTCCACTTT
16	TRBV9	.	TRBD1	TRBJ2-3	CASSVDRDRGRDTQYF	TGTGCCAGCAGCGTAGACCGGGACAGGGGGCGAGATACGCAGTATTTT
13	TRBV21-1	.	.	TRBJ2-5	CASRNGSRETQYF	TGTGCCAGCAGAAATGGATCCAGAGAGACCCAGTACTTC
15	TRBV12-3/TRBV12-4	.	TRBD1	TRBJ1-2	CASKWTGGLGYGYTF	TGTGCCAGCAAGTGGACAGGGGGCCTAGGCTATGGCTACACCTTC
13	TRBV29-1	.	.	TRBJ2-6	CSVGYSGANVLTF	TGCAGCGTTGGGTACTCTGGGGCCAACGTCCTGACTTTC
14	TRBV25-1	.	.	TRBJ1-5	CASSESGREQPQHF	TGTGCCAGCAGTGAATCGGGGCGGGAGCAGCCCCAGCATTTT
14	TRBV30	.	.	TRBJ2-1	CAWYKPGPYNEQFF	TGTGCCTGGTACAAACCTGGGCCCTACAATGAGCAGTTCTTC
10	TRBV20-1	.	.	TRBJ2-5	CSARGKTQYF	TGCAGTGCTAGGGGGAAGACCCAGTACTTC
14	TRBV29-1	.	TRBD1	TRBJ2-1	CSVLTGGSYNEQFF	TGCAGCGTTCTGACAGGGGGCTCCTACAATGAGCAGTTCTTC
15	TRBV3-1	.	.	TRBJ2-3	CASSQAADVSDTQYF	TGTGCCAGCAGCCAAGCGGCCGACGTCTCAGATACGCAGTATTTT
13	TRBV5-4	.	.	TRBJ2-1	CASSLVEGGEQFF	TGTGCCAGCAGCTTGGTGGAGGGCGGTGAGCAGTTCTTC